The clone carrying this T cell receptor beta chain was seen ten or more times. RNA transcripts were the template for amplifying TCR beta CDR3 regions. Primed by the HTBI set, a first-round RT-PCR was run on the TCR CDR3. Each CDR3 protein is one row after TCRdb ran MiXCR on the multiplex PCR reads. The table includes around 300,000 distinct CDR3 sequences, 25% detected once. The data stem from a study of T cells in Graves' hyperthyroidism and ophthalmopathy. This CDR3 contains 14 residues. J was trimmed by 3 bases and V by 4 bases; bases with no gene match: 3. This clonotype was sampled from a man aged 35 to 55 with Graves' hyperthyroidism that later progressed to Graves' ophthalmopathy. The gene calls are TRBV12-3 or TRBV12-4 and TRBJ2-7; 10 nucleotides match TRBD2. Sequencing was carried out using blood. CDR3 loop: CASSSGLAVYEQYF. Here the CDR3 DNA reads TGTGCCAGCAGTTCCGGACTAGCGGTCTACGAGCAGTACTTC.